The source of this T cell receptor beta chain is a study of cytomegalovirus exposure and HLA in healthy donors. This clone has more than one count but fewer than ten. Its antigen is not known. It was with 60 Vbeta and 13 Jbeta primers that the PCR ran. Sequencing was performed with immunoSEQ multiplex PCR; in TCRdb, only in-frame clones are kept and a portion is missing. The table has 150,000 to 200,000 clones, around 80% seen once. Study-wide points: CMV serostatus was the sole immune exposure data available. A later analysis reported that several of the most significant clusters appeared to be linked to common viral pathogens, among them Epstein-Barr virus.

CDR1 is MNHEY and CDR2 is SVGAGI in the germline V gene. V lost 4 bases, J lost 1 base, and 1 base stayed unmatched. There are 15 residues in the CDR3. Input material: PBMCs. This receptor was identified in a woman in her thirties or forties in good health and CMV-seronegative. V usage is TRBV6-5 and J usage is TRBJ2-1; 10 bases are shared with TRBD2. CDR3 sequence: CASSLLAGSYNEQFF. The CDR3 region has the DNA TGTGCCAGCAGTTTACTAGCGGGGTCCTACAATGAGCAGTTCTTC.